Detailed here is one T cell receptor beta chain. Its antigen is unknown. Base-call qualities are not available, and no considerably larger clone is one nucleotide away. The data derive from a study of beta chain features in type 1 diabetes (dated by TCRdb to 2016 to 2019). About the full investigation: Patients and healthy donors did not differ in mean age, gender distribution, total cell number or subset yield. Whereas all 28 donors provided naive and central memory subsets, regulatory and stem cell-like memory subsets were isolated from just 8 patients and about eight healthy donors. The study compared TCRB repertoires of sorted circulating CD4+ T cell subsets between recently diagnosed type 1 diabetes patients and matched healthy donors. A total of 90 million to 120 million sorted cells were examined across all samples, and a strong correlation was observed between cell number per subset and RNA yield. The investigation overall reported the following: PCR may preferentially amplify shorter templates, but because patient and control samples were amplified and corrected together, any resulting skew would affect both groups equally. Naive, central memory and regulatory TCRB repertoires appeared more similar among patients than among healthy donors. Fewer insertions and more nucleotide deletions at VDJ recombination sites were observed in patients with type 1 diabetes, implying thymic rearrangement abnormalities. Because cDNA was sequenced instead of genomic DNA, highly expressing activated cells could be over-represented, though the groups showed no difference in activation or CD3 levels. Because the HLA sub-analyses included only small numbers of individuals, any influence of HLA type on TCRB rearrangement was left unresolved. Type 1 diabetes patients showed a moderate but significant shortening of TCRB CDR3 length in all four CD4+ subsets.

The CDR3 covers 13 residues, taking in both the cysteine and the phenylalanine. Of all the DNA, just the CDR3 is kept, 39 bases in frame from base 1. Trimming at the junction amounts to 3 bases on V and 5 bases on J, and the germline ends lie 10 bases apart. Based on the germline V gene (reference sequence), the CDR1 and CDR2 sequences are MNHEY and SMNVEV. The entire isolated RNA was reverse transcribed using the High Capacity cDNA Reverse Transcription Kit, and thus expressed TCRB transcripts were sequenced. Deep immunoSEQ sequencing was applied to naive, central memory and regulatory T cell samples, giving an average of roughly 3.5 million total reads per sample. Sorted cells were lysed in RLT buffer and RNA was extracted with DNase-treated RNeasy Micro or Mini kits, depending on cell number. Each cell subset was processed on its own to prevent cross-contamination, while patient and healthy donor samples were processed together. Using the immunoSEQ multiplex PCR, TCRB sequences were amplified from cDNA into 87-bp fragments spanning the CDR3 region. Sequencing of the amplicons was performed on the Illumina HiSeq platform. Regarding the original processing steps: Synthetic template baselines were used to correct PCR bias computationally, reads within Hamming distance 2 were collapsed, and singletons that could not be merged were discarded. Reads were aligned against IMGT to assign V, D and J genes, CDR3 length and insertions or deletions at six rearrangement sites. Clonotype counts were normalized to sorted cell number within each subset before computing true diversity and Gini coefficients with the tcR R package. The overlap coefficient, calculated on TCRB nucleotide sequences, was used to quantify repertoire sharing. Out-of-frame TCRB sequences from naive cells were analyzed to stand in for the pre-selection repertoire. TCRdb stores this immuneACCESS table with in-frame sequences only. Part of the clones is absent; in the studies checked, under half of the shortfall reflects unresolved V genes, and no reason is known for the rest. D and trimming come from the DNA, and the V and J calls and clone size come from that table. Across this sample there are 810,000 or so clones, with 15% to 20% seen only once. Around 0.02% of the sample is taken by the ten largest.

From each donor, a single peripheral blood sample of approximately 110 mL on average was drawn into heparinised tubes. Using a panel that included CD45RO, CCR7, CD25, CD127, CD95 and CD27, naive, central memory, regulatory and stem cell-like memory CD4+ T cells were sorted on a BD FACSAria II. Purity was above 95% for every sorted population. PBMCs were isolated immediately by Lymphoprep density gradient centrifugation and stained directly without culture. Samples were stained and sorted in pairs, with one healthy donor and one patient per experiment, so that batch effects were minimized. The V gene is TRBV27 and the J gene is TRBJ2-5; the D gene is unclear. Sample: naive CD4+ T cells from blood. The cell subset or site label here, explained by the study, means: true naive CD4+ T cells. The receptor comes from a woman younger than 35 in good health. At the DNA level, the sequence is TGTGCCAGCAGTTTGGGTCTCAGGGAGACCCAGTACTTC. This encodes CASSLGLRETQYF.